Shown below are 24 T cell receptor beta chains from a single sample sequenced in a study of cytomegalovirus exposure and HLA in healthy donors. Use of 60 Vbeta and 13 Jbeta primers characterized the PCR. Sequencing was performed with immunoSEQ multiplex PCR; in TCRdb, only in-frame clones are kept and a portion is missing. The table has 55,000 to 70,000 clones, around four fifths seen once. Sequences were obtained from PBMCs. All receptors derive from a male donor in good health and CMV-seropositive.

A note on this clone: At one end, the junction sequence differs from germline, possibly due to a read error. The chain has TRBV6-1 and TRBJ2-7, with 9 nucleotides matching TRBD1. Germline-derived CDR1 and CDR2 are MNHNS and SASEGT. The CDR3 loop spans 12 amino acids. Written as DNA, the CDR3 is TGTGCCAGCAGTGGAGGGACAGGGCTAACTGTCTTC. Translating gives CASSGGTGLTVF.

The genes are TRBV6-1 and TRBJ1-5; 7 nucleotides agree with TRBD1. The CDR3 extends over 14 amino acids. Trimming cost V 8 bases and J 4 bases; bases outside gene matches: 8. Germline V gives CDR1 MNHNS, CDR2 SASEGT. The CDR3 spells CASWNRGPNQPQHF. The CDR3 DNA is TGTGCCAGCTGGAACAGGGGACCAAATCAGCCCCAGCATTTT.

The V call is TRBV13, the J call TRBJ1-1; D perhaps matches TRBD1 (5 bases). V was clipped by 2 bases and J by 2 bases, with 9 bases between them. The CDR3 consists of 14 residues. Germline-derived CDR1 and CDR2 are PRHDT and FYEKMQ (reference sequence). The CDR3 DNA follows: TGTGCCAGCAGCTTACGGGGGGGTAACACTGAAGCTTTCTTT. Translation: CASSLRGGNTEAFF.

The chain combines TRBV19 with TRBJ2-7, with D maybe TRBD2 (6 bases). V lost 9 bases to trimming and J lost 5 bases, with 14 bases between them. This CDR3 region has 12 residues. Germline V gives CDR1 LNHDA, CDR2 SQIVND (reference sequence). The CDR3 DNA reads TGTGCCAGCCGCGGGACTTTCAACGAGCAGTACTTC. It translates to CASRGTFNEQYF.

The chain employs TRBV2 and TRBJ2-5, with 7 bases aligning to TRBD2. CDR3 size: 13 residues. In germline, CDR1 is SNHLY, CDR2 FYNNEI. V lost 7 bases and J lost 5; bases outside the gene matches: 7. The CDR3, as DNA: TGTGCCAGCACCCAAAGCGGGGAGGAGACCCAGTACTTC. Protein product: CASTQSGEETQYF.

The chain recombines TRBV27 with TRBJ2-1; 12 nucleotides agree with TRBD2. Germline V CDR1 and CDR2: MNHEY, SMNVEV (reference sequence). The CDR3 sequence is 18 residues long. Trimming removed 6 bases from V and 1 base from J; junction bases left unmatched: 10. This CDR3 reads CASSLLAGGLSSYNEQFF. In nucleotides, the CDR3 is TGTGCCAGCAGCCTACTAGCGGGGGGCCTATCATCCTACAATGAGCAGTTCTTC.

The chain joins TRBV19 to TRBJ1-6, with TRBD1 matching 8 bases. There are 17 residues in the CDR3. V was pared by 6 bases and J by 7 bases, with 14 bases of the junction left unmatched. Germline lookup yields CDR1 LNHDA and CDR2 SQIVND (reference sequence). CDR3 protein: CASRRQGIIGGNSPLHF. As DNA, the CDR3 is TGTGCCAGTAGGCGACAGGGGATTATAGGGGGAAATTCACCCCTCCACTTT.

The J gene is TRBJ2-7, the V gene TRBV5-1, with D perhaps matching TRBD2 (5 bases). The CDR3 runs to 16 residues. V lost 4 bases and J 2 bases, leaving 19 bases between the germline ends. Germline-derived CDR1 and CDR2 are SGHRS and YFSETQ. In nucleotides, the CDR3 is TGCGCCAGCAGCGCGAACCGGGCCGAGGGCGCCTACGAGCAGTACTTC. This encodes CASSANRAEGAYEQYF.

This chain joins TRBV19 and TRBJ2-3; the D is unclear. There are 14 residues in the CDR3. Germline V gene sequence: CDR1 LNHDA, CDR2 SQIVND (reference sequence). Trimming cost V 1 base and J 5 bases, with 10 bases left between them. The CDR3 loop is CASSIGRVQDTQYF. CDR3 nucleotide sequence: TGTGCCAGTAGTATAGGACGGGTACAAGATACGCAGTATTTT. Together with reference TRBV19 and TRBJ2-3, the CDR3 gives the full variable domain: DGGITQSPKYLFRKEGQNVTLSCEQNLNHDAMYWYRQDPGQGLRLIYYSQIVNDFQKGDIAEGYSVSREKKESFPLTVTSAQKNPTAFYLCASSIGRVQDTQYFGPGTRLTVL.

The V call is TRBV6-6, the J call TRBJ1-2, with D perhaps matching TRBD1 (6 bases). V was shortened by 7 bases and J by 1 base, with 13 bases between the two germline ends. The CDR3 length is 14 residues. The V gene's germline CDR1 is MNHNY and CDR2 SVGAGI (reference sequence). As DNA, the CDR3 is TGTGCCAGCAACCTACAGGGAAGTAACTATGGCTACACCTTC. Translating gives CASNLQGSNYGYTF.

The CDR3 region is CASTIRRRTGGDEQYF. The DNA of the CDR3 is TGTGCCAGCACCATACGTCGTCGGACGGGAGGTGACGAGCAGTACTTC. The chain has TRBV28 and TRBJ2-7, with TRBD2 matching over 7 bases. Per the germline V gene, CDR1 is MDHEN and CDR2 is SYDVKM. V shed 7 bases and J 5 bases; nucleotides not matched to a gene: 17. CDR3 length: 16 amino acids.

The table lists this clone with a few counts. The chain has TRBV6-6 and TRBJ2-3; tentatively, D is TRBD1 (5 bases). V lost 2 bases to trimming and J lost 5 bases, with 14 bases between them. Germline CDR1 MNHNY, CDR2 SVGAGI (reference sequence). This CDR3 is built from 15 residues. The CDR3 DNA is TGTGCCAGCAGTTACCCTGGAATAGGGGAAGATACGCAGTATTTT. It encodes CASSYPGIGEDTQYF.

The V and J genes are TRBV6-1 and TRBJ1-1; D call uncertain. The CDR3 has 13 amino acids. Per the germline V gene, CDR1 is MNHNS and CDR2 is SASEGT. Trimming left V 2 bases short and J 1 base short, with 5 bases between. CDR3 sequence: CASSENRNTEAFF. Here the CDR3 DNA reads TGTGCCAGCAGTGAAAACAGGAACACTGAAGCTTTCTTT.

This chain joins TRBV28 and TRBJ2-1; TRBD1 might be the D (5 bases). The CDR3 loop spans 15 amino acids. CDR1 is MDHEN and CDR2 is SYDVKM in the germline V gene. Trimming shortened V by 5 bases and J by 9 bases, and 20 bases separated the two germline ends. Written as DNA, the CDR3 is TGTGCCAGCAGTCCCTCCGGGTCAGGGCGCGGTGAGCAGTTCTTC. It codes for CASSPSGSGRGEQFF.

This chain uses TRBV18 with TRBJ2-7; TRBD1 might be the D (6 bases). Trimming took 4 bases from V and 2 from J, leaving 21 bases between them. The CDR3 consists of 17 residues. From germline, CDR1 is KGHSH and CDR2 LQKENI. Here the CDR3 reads CASSLKGTPQGTYEQYF. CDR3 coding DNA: TGTGCCAGCTCACTCAAGGGAACTCCACAGGGAACCTACGAGCAGTACTTC. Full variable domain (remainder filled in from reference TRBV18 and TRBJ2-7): NAGVMQNPRHLVRRRGQEARLRCSPMKGHSHVYWYRQLPEEGLKFMVYLQKENIIDESGMPKERFSAEFPKEGPSILRIQQVVRGDSAAYFCASSLKGTPQGTYEQYFGPGTRLTVT.

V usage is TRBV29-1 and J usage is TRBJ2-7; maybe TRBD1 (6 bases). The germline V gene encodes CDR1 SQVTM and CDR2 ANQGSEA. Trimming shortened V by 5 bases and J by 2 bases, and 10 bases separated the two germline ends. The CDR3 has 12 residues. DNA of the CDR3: TGCAGCGTTAGCAGGGGCCCCTACGAGCAGTACTTC. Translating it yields CSVSRGPYEQYF.

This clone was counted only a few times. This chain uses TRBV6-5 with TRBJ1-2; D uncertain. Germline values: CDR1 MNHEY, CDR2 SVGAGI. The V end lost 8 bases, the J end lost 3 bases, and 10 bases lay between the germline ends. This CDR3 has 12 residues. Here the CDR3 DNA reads TGTGCCAGCTCCAGTCAATACTATGGCTACACCTTC. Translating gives CASSSQYYGYTF.

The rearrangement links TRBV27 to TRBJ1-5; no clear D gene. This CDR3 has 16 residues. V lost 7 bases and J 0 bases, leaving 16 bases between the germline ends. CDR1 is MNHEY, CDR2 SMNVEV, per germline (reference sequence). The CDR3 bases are TGTGCCAGCATTCTTCCTGGGAGCCATAGCAATCAGCCCCAGCATTTT. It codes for CASILPGSHSNQPQHF.

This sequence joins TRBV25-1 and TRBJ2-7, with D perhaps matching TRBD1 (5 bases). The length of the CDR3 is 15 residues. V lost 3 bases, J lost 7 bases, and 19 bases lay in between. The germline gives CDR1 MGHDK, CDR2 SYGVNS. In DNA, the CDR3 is TGTGCCAGCAGTGACCAGACAGCCTTCTACGATGAGCAGTACTTC. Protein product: CASSDQTAFYDEQYF.

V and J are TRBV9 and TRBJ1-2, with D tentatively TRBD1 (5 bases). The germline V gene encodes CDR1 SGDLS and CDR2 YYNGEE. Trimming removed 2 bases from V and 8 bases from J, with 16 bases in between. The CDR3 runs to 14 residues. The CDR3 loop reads CASSVGLIGGGYTF. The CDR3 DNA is TGTGCCAGCAGCGTTGGGCTGATTGGGGGGGGCTACACCTTC. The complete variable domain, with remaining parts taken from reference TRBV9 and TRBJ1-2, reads DSGVTQTPKHLITATGQRVTLRCSPRSGDLSVYWYQQSLDQGLQFLIQYYNGEERAKGNILERFSAQQFPDLHSELNLSSLELGDSALYFCASSVGLIGGGYTFGSGTRLTVV.

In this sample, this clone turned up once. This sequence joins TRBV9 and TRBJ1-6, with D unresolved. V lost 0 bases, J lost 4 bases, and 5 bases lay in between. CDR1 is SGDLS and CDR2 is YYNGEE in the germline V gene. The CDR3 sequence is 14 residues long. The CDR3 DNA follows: TGTGCCAGCAGCGTAGAACAGTATAATTCACCCCTCCACTTT. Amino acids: CASSVEQYNSPLHF. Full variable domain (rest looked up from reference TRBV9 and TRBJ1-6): DSGVTQTPKHLITATGQRVTLRCSPRSGDLSVYWYQQSLDQGLQFLIQYYNGEERAKGNILERFSAQQFPDLHSELNLSSLELGDSALYFCASSVEQYNSPLHFGNGTRLTVT.

The CDR3: CAWSVYSLPLHF. The CDR3 DNA is TGTGCCTGGAGTGTATACAGTCTCCCCCTCCACTTT. This chain uses TRBV30 with TRBJ1-6; D gene uncertain. The CDR3 length is 12 residues. V gave up 0 bases and J gave up 13 bases, with 10 bases separating them. Germline V gene data show CDR1 as GTSNPN and CDR2 as SVGIG (reference sequence).

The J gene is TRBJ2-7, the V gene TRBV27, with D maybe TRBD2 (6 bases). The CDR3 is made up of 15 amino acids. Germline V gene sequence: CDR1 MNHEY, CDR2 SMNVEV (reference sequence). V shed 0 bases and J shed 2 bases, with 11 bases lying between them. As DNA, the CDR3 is TGTGCCAGCAGTTTATCGGGGGGTACCGCCTACGAGCAGTACTTC. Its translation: CASSLSGGTAYEQYF.

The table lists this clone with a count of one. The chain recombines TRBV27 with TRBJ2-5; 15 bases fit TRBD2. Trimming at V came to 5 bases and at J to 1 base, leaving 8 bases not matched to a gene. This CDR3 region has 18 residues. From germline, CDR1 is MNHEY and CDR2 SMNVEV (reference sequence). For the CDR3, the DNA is TGTGCCAGCAGTCAAGGACTAGCGGGGGGGCTACTCCAAGAGACCCAGTACTTC. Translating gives CASSQGLAGGLLQETQYF.